Detailed here is one TCR beta chain. Its specificity is unknown. CDR1 and CDR2 (germline): SQVTM, ANQGSEA. This CDR3 spans 13 amino acids. V was shortened by 1 base and J by 0 bases, with 6 bases between the two germline ends. PCR employed 60 Vbeta and 13 Jbeta primers. Libraries were prepared by immunoSEQ multiplex PCR; TCRdb keeps only in-frame clonotypes and omits some of them. The sample lists approximately 150,000 clones, about two thirds occurring once. This sample was taken from a study of cytomegalovirus exposure and HLA in healthy donors. Study results and caveats: TCR association rates varied by HLA locus in a later analysis, with DRB1 highest and HLA-C lowest. Whilst most TCR sequences proved rare, a subset of public TCRs occurred across many donors.

The receptor's source is a woman under 40 in good health and CMV-seronegative. V usage is TRBV29-1 and J usage is TRBJ1-1; D not resolved. The sample taken for sequencing was PBMCs. CDR3 DNA sequence: TGCAGCGTTGAAGGTATTCTGAACACTGAAGCTTTCTTT. As protein: CSVEGILNTEAFF.